This T cell receptor (beta chain) was profiled in a study of human T cells and chemical hapten exposure. The time point here: pre-sensitization, week 0. The treatment is: therapeutic diphenylcyclopropenone sensitization with weekly scalp DPC. TCRdb independently ran MiXCR on the RACE reads; one entry per CDR3 protein. This sample yields around 300,000 distinct CDR3 sequences, of which 5.5% are seen a single time; over 6.5% belongs to the top ten. Germline CDR1 reads MNHEY; CDR2 reads SMNVEV (reference sequence). The CDR3 has 13 amino acids. Trimming took off 3 bases at V and 3 bases at J, with 8 bases between the two ends.

The sequencing here drew on whole blood, taken in connection with sensitization to the hapten diphenylcyclopropenone (DPC). The receptor comes from a young woman with alopecia areata. Some clones in this sample may be carry-over from other donors' samples. This chain joins TRBV27 and TRBJ1-1; no firm D call. The CDR3 here is CASSFSTDTEAFF. The CDR3 DNA is TGTGCCAGCAGTTTTAGTACGGACACTGAAGCTTTCTTT.